Listed below are T cell receptor beta chains from one sample, sequenced in a study of blood T cell repertoires in COVID-19. Using immunoSEQ multiplex PCR, the repertoire was profiled, and TCRdb retains in-frame clones only, with some absent. The sample has 380,000 or so clones; more than 75% are singletons. Sequenced input: peripheral blood. Receptors were obtained from a human donor with acute or convalescent COVID-19. The donor label of this sample is uncertain. Both conserved end residues are part of each CDR3. A D gene is named only where the DNA matches it firmly. Clone size is not always given. Where it is, it says once, few, many or a class for expanded clones.

CASGTSGLSSYNEQFF,TGTGCCAGCGGGACTAGCGGGCTTAGCTCCTACAATGAGCAGTTCTTC,TRBJ2-1,TRBV28,TRBD2,NA
CASSLGPGGPTSPLHF,TGTGCCAGCAGCTTGGGACCGGGAGGACCAACATCACCCCTCCACTTT,TRBJ1-6,TRBV7-6,NA,NA
CASSYRGLGNQPQHF,TGTGCCAGCAGTTATCGGGGGTTAGGCAATCAGCCCCAGCATTTT,TRBJ1-5,TRBV27,NA,NA
CAWSVVIGGTVPLYEQYF,TGTGCCTGGAGTGTAGTAATAGGCGGGACAGTCCCTCTCTACGAGCAGTACTTC,TRBJ2-7,TRBV30,NA,NA
CASSHGRGQAHEQYF,TGTGCCAGTAGCCACGGACGCGGACAGGCCCACGAGCAGTACTTC,TRBJ2-7,TRBV19,TRBD1,NA
CASSQDRGVSETQYF,TGCGCCAGCAGCCAGGACAGGGGGGTGTCAGAGACCCAGTACTTC,TRBJ2-5,TRBV5-1,TRBD1,NA
CASNEGQGKMADTQYF,TGTGCCAGCAATGAGGGACAGGGAAAGATGGCAGATACGCAGTATTTT,TRBJ2-3,TRBV6-1,TRBD1,NA
CASGGFLMNTEAFF,TGTGCCAGCGGGGGCTTTCTCATGAACACTGAAGCTTTCTTT,TRBJ1-1,TRBV2,NA,NA
CASSSAGRGNSPLHF,TGTGCCAGCAGCTCGGCTGGCAGGGGCAATTCACCCCTCCACTTT,TRBJ1-6,TRBV7-9,NA,NA
CASMRDYEQYF,TGTGCCAGCATGCGAGACTACGAGCAGTACTTC,TRBJ2-7,TRBV2,NA,NA
CASRGQGAYEQYF,TGTGCCAGCAGGGGACAGGGGGCCTACGAGCAGTACTTC,TRBJ2-7,TRBV12-3/TRBV12-4,TRBD1,NA
CASSLGPPGQGVHEQYF,TGTGCCAGCAGTTTAGGTCCCCCGGGACAGGGGGTCCACGAGCAGTACTTC,TRBJ2-7,TRBV27,TRBD1,NA
CASSLAGGWSNEQFF,TGTGCCAGCAGTTTAGCGGGGGGGTGGTCCAATGAGCAGTTCTTC,TRBJ2-1,TRBV28,TRBD2,NA
CASSTRDPQGRPYEQYF,TGTGCCAGCAGCACGAGAGATCCACAGGGGCGGCCCTACGAGCAGTACTTC,TRBJ2-7,TRBV7-9,TRBD1,NA
CAWSVELAGVRLRETQYF,TGTGCCTGGAGTGTAGAGCTAGCGGGAGTTCGTTTACGGGAGACCCAGTACTTC,TRBJ2-5,TRBV30,TRBD2,once
CASSQDRGVRSGEQFF,TGCGCCAGCAGCCAAGATCGGGGGGTTCGATCTGGTGAGCAGTTCTTC,TRBJ2-1,TRBV4-1,TRBD2,once
CASSSEHRAPDEQFF,TGTGCCAGCAGCTCAGAGCATAGAGCCCCCGATGAGCAGTTCTTC,TRBJ2-1,TRBV11-2,NA,few
CASSYSRTGVSEQYF,TGTGCCAGCAGTTACTCTCGAACAGGAGTTAGCGAGCAGTACTTC,TRBJ2-7,TRBV6-5,NA,NA
CASSSGRGNTEAFF,TGTGCCAGCAGCTCCGGACGGGGAAACACTGAAGCTTTCTTT,TRBJ1-1,TRBV11-2,NA,NA
CASSVRTVANSGNQPQHF,TGTGCCAGCAGCGTAAGAACAGTCGCCAACAGTGGCAATCAGCCCCAGCATTTT,TRBJ1-5,TRBV5-5,NA,NA
CARKRVGTEAFF,TGTGCCCGGAAGAGGGTGGGAACTGAAGCTTTCTTT,TRBJ1-1,TRBV30,NA,NA
CASSTGWNTEAFF,TGTGCCAGCAGTACGGGTTGGAACACTGAAGCTTTCTTT,TRBJ1-1,TRBV2,NA,NA
CASSQDPLRISDTGELFF,TGCGCCAGCAGCCAAGATCCGCTGAGGATTTCTGACACCGGGGAGCTGTTTTTT,TRBJ2-2,TRBV4-1,NA,NA
CASSLAPILYTQYF,TGTGCCAGCAGTTTAGCGCCGATCCTTTATACGCAGTATTTT,TRBJ2-3,TRBV6-5,NA,NA
CASSRGPASGYYEQYF,TGCGCCAGCAGCCGGGGGCCCGCTAGCGGATACTACGAGCAGTACTTC,TRBJ2-7,TRBV5-1,NA,many
CASSFGTGVQETQYF,TGTGCCAGCAGCTTTGGTACGGGGGTCCAAGAGACCCAGTACTTC,TRBJ2-5,TRBV11-2,NA,NA
CATSRAVQGNEKLFF,TGTGCCACCAGCCGAGCGGTGCAGGGGAATGAAAAACTGTTTTTT,TRBJ1-4,TRBV15,NA,NA
CASSDQGGFDEQYF,TGTGCCAGTAGTGATCAGGGGGGTTTCGACGAGCAGTACTTC,TRBJ2-7,TRBV19,NA,NA